This passage covers 22 T cell receptor beta chains from one sample sequenced in a study of beta chain features in type 1 diabetes (dated by TCRdb to the late 2010s). The library came from the immunoSEQ multiplex PCR assay. All of the isolated RNA was reverse transcribed with the High Capacity cDNA Reverse Transcription Kit, so expressed TCRB transcripts were sequenced. What TCRdb holds here is the immuneACCESS table cut down to in-frame rearrangements. Part of the clones is not present; checked against another copy, under half of the missing clones reflect an unresolved V gene, and the others are unexplained. The sample records roughly 450,000 clones, more than 11% of which are singletons. Of the sample, less than 0.04% falls within the top ten clones. Specimen: naive CD4+ T cells from blood. The meaning of the sample's cell subset or site label: true naive CD4+ T cells. The receptors originated from a man under 40 in good health.

Notes on this clone: Other nucleotide sequences in the sample specify the same CDR3. The chain links TRBV14 to TRBJ2-1, with unresolved D. V was cut by 6 bases and J by 9 bases, with 9 bases left in between. Germline V lookup: CDR1 SGHDN, CDR2 FVKESK. CDR3 size: 11 residues. CDR3 residues: CASSRVGEQFF. CDR3 bases: TGTGCCAGCAGTAGGGTCGGTGAGCAGTTCTTC.

This clone was detected a few times. V gene TRBV5-4 combines with J gene TRBJ1-1; TRBD1 is a possible D gene (5 bases). The V end was cut by 0 bases, the J end by 4 bases, with 13 bases between. CDR1 SGHNT and CDR2 YYREEE come from the germline V gene (reference sequence). This CDR3 has 15 amino acids. CDR3 protein: CASSLEKGRGTEAFF. CDR3 sequence (DNA): TGTGCCAGCAGCTTGGAGAAGGGGAGGGGCACTGAAGCTTTCTTT.

The V and J genes are TRBV15 and TRBJ2-6; 8 bases fit TRBD1. Germline lookup yields CDR1 LNHNV and CDR2 YYDKDF (reference sequence). The CDR3 has 19 residues. V was pared by 1 base and J by 3 bases, with 11 bases of the junction left unmatched. The CDR3 region has the DNA TGTGCCACCAGCAGAGCGATTGATCACAGGGGGTATGGGGCCAACGTCCTGACTTTC. Protein sequence: CATSRAIDHRGYGANVLTF.

This clone was seen more than once but under ten times. The J gene is TRBJ2-7, the V gene TRBV9; D is unclear. Trimming shortened V by 6 bases and J by 6 bases, and 16 bases separated the two germline ends. This CDR3 contains 13 residues. CDR1 and CDR2 from the germline V gene are SGDLS and YYNGEE. This chain's CDR3 is CASTRHTLTEQYV. The CDR3 DNA sequence: TGTGCCAGCACGAGACATACCTTGACCGAGCAGTACGTC.

This clone turned up a few times. This chain links TRBV7-6 with TRBJ2-5, with a tentative D call TRBD2 (6 bases). V lost 1 base and J 3 bases, leaving 12 bases between the germline ends. This CDR3 has 15 residues. Germline V gives CDR1 SGHVS, CDR2 FNYEAQ. The CDR3 loop reads CASSLDGGAEETQYF. The CDR3 coding sequence is TGTGCCAGCAGCTTAGATGGCGGGGCCGAAGAGACCCAGTACTTC.

This clone was recorded a few times. This chain links TRBV9 with TRBJ1-2; 8 nucleotides line up with TRBD1. V gave up 3 bases and J gave up 6 bases; unmatched junction bases: 4. Germline V gene sequence: CDR1 SGDLS, CDR2 YYNGEE. The CDR3 length is 13 residues. The CDR3 bases are TGTGCCAGCAGCGAAGGACAGGGAGATGGCTACACCTTC. Protein product: CASSEGQGDGYTF.

The rearrangement links TRBV4-1 to TRBJ2-1, with 12 bases fitting TRBD2. The CDR3 is 16 amino acids. The germline V gene has CDR1 MGHRA and CDR2 YSYEKL. Losses at the gene ends were 3 bases for V and 9 bases for J; bases not matched to a gene: 9. The CDR3 spells CASSQPTSGRGSEQFF. The CDR3 DNA follows: TGCGCCAGCAGCCAGCCGACTAGCGGGAGAGGTAGTGAGCAGTTCTTC.

This clone is a singleton in its sample. The rearrangement links TRBV29-1 to TRBJ1-6; 9 nucleotides match TRBD1. This CDR3 is built from 14 residues. CDR1 is SQVTM, CDR2 ANQGSEA, per germline. J gave up 7 bases and V 0 bases, and 1 base lay outside the gene matches. CDR3 loop: CSVEDGTGNSPLHF. The CDR3, as DNA: TGCAGCGTTGAAGATGGGACAGGGAATTCACCCCTCCACTTT.

The chain combines TRBV7-3 with TRBJ2-7, with 11 bases identical to TRBD1. With V trimmed by 5 bases and J by 6 bases, 9 bases remained unmatched. The CDR3 has 15 residues. Germline V CDR1 and CDR2: SGHTA, FQGTGA. The DNA of the CDR3 is TGTGCCAGCAGCCTCACCGGGGACAGGGGGAGCGAGCAGTACGTC. Translation: CASSLTGDRGSEQYV.

This clone was seen only a few times. The rearrangement uses TRBV11-2 and TRBJ2-5; 14 bases match TRBD2. The V gene end was trimmed by 5 bases and the J gene end by 4 bases; junction bases not matched to a gene: 9. Germline-derived CDR1 and CDR2 are SGHAT and FQNNGV. The CDR3 is 17 amino acids. The CDR3 spells CASSPRTSGGIGETQYF. The CDR3, as DNA: TGTGCCAGCAGCCCCAGGACTAGCGGGGGGATTGGAGAGACCCAGTACTTC.

A remark on this clone: This CDR3 is also generated by other DNA sequences in the sample. The genes are TRBV7-9 and TRBJ2-5; D gene unclear. Looked up from germline, CDR1 is SEHNR and CDR2 is FQNEAQ (reference sequence). V shed 5 bases and J shed 6 bases, with 22 bases lying between them. The CDR3 has 16 residues. In nucleotides, the CDR3 is TGTGCCAGCAGCGGCCGGAACCCCGCCGGCCCCCAGACCCAGTACTTC. It specifies CASSGRNPAGPQTQYF.

The chain employs TRBV6-1 and TRBJ2-1; D uncertain. Trimming took off 5 bases at V and 7 bases at J, with 6 bases between the two ends. Per the germline V gene, CDR1 is MNHNS and CDR2 is SASEGT. The CDR3 covers 11 residues. This CDR3 reads CASSLSNEQFF. For the CDR3, the DNA is TGTGCCAGCAGTTTGAGTAATGAGCAGTTCTTC.

CDR3 sequence: CASRTGQGAYNEQFF. The CDR3 bases are TGTGCCAGCAGAACAGGACAGGGAGCCTACAATGAGCAGTTCTTC. The rearrangement joins TRBV6-5 to TRBJ2-1, with 8 bases lining up with TRBD1. Unmatched junction bases numbered 6, after V lost 6 bases and J lost 2 bases. This CDR3 is 15 amino acids long. Looked up from germline, CDR1 is MNHEY and CDR2 is SVGAGI.

The chain carries TRBV7-9 and TRBJ1-2; TRBD1 matches 9 bases. V gave up 5 bases and J gave up 8 bases; unmatched junction bases: 6. Germline V gene sequence: CDR1 SEHNR, CDR2 FQNEAQ (reference sequence). The CDR3 is made up of 13 amino acids. CDR3 coding DNA: TGTGCCAGCAGCCCTGGGACAGGGCTAGGCTACACCTTC. It yields the protein CASSPGTGLGYTF.

V usage is TRBV6-1 and J usage is TRBJ1-1; tentatively, D is TRBD1 (6 bases). This CDR3 has 11 amino acids. Trimming shortened V by 11 bases and J by 7 bases, and 14 bases separated the two germline ends. Germline values: CDR1 MNHNS, CDR2 SASEGT. The DNA of the CDR3 is TGTGCCTGCGACAGGCGCGGTGAAGCTTTCTTT. Translating gives CACDRRGEAFF.

There are a few counts of this clone. The chain employs TRBV5-4 and TRBJ1-5; no definite D call. This CDR3 contains 13 residues. V was pared by 4 bases and J by 6 bases, with 11 bases between. CDR1 and CDR2 (germline): SGHNT, YYREEE (reference sequence). CDR3 in amino acids: CASSLGLGQPQHF. The CDR3 DNA reads TGTGCCAGCAGCCTCGGACTGGGTCAGCCCCAGCATTTT.

The sample holds a few counts of this clone. The rearrangement joins TRBV7-2 to TRBJ1-6; the D is unclear. The CDR3 has 14 amino acids. Germline values: CDR1 SGHTA, CDR2 FQGNSA. V shed 1 base and J shed 8 bases, with 9 bases lying between them. The CDR3 protein is CASSLGSSHSPLHF. CDR3 coding DNA: TGTGCCAGCAGCTTAGGTTCCAGCCATTCACCCCTCCACTTT.

This clone has just a few counts. The sample contains more than one DNA sequence encoding this CDR3. The chain couples TRBV4-3 to TRBJ2-3; a possible D gene is TRBD1 (5 bases). Trimming left V 1 base short and J 1 base short, with 12 bases between. CDR3 length: 16 amino acids. The germline CDR1 and CDR2 sequences are LGHNA and YSLEER. In DNA form, the CDR3 reads TGCGCCAGCAGCCAAGTCCAGGGTCTGCGCACAGATACGCAGTATTTT. It specifies CASSQVQGLRTDTQYF.

This clone was seen more than once but under ten times. V is TRBV10-3 and J is TRBJ2-5, with D possibly called TRBD1 or TRBD2 (6 bases each). Per the germline V gene, CDR1 is ENHRY and CDR2 is SYGVKD. There are 17 residues in the CDR3. Between the trimmed V and J ends, which lost 0 bases and 0 bases, there was a span of 14 bases. The CDR3 DNA reads TGTGCCATCAGTGAGTCGACAGGAGGGAGATACCAAGAGACCCAGTACTTC. This gives the protein CAISESTGGRYQETQYF.

J is TRBJ1-5 and V is TRBV15; D call uncertain. Germline V CDR1 and CDR2: LNHNV, YYDKDF (reference sequence). The V gene lost 4 bases and the J gene lost 0 bases, with 7 bases spanning the gap. The CDR3 spans 14 residues. This CDR3 reads CATSNGVSNQPQHF. The CDR3 DNA reads TGTGCCACCAGCAACGGGGTTAGCAATCAGCCCCAGCATTTT.

In its sample, this clone was seen a few times. The V call is TRBV19, the J call TRBJ2-1; maybe TRBD2 (6 bases). The CDR3 covers 15 residues. Germline V gene data show CDR1 as LNHDA and CDR2 as SQIVND (reference sequence). V was shortened by 5 bases and J by 5 bases, with 16 bases between the two germline ends. DNA for the CDR3: TGTGCCAGTAGTTCTTCCGGGCGGGAAAACAATGAGCAGTTCTTC. Protein sequence: CASSSSGRENNEQFF.

The chain employs TRBV25-1 and TRBJ2-3; 7 bases are a match to TRBD1. CDR3 length: 16 amino acids. Trimming took 3 bases from V and 2 from J; bases not matched to a gene: 8. In germline, CDR1 is MGHDK, CDR2 SYGVNS. The CDR3 here is CASSESTGRYTDTQYF. CDR3 nucleotide sequence: TGTGCCAGCAGTGAGTCGACAGGGCGATACACAGATACGCAGTATTTT. The full variable domain, its missing parts supplied by reference TRBV25-1 and TRBJ2-3, is EADIYQTPRYLVIGTGKKITLECSQTMGHDKMYWYQQDPGMELHLIHYSYGVNSTEKGDLSSESTVSRIRTEHFPLTLESARPSHTSQYLCASSESTGRYTDTQYFGPGTRLTVL.